Below, 19 T cell receptor beta chains from the same sample are listed, as sequenced in a study of T cell clonality in common variable immunodeficiency. The data were produced by immunoSEQ multiplex PCR, yet TCRdb's version contains in-frame clones alone and is incomplete. Sampling found 80,000 or so clones, none seen once. The sequencing sample was made of peripheral blood mononuclear cells. Receptor source: a person aged 18 to 75 in good health.

This clone was seen repeatedly, ten times or more. The read halts 3 residues ahead of the CDR3 end, with the missing end drawn from the germline J gene. The chain couples TRBV6-4 to TRBJ2-3; D tentatively fits TRBD1 or TRBD2 (7 bases each). V was pared by 8 bases and J by 3 bases, with 21 bases between. Germline V gene lookup returns CDR1 MRHNA and CDR2 SNTAGT. The CDR3 consists of 16 residues. The sequenced CDR3 bases are TGTGCCAGCGGGAGGGGGCGCGAGGGATCAACAGATACG. Encoded protein: CASGRGREGSTDT. The whole CDR3 protein reads CASGRGREGSTDTQYF.

This clone has a count of ten or more. The DNA ends 3 residues before the CDR3 does, and the rest of the CDR3 is filled in from the germline J gene. The genes are TRBV28 and TRBJ2-6; TRBD2 matches at 7 bases. Losses at the gene ends were 2 bases for V and 0 bases for J; bases not matched to a gene: 1. Germline assignment: CDR1 MDHEN and CDR2 SYDVKM. This CDR3 is built from 16 residues. The CDR3: CASSLAGDSGANVLTF. CDR3 DNA (partial): TGTGCCAGCAGTTTAGCGGGGGACTCTGGGGCCAACGTC. Drawing the rest from reference TRBV28 and TRBJ2-6, the complete variable domain is DVKVTQSSRYLVKRTGEKVFLECVQDMDHENMFWYRQDPGLGLRLIYFSYDVKMKEKGDIPEGYSVSREKKERFSLILESASTNQTSMYLCASSLAGDSGANVLTFGAGSRLTVL.

This clone was found many times. With the read ending 3 residues before the CDR3 end, the germline J gene is used to fill in that end. The J gene is TRBJ2-6, the V gene TRBV5-8; D is ambiguous. The CDR3 length is 15 residues. The ends were cut back, 0 bases at V and 0 bases at J, with 4 bases in the middle. In germline, CDR1 is SGHTS, CDR2 YDEGEE. The CDR3 sequence: CASSLGSSGANVLTF. The DNA read from the CDR3 is TGTGCCAGCAGCTTGGGCAGCTCTGGGGCCAACGTC.

This clone appeared many times. The read ends 3 residues before the CDR3 terminus; that terminus is restored from the germline J gene. This rearrangement joins TRBV5-1 to TRBJ2-5; D perhaps matches TRBD1 (6 bases). V gave up 4 bases and J gave up 1 base, with 14 bases separating them. CDR1 SGHRS and CDR2 YFSETQ come from the germline V gene. CDR3 length: 15 residues. The CDR3 sequence: CASSESQGSQETQYF. The sequenced part of the CDR3 DNA is TGCGCCAGCAGCGAATCACAGGGTTCCCAAGAGACC.

In its sample, this clone was seen many times. The read terminates 3 residues before the CDR3 end, so the remaining end is supplied by the germline J gene. The J gene is TRBJ1-1, the V gene TRBV12-3 or TRBV12-4; D not certain. Trimming took off 4 bases at V and 3 bases at J, with 6 bases between the two ends. The CDR3 runs to 12 residues. This chain's CDR3 is CASSYIDTEAFF. The part of the CDR3 DNA that was read is TGTGCCAGCAGTTATATTGACACTGAA.

Ten or more counts support this clone. At one of its ends the junction is not consistent with the germline gene, which may arise from a read error. The CDR3: CASSQGRTLYEQYF. The sequenced part of the CDR3 DNA is TGCGCCAGCAGCCAAGGTCGGACTCTATACGAG. This chain joins TRBV4-2 and TRBJ2-7; weak D call: TRBD2 (5 bases). The read terminates 3 residues ahead of where the CDR3 ends, so the germline J gene completes it. The CDR3 totals 14 residues. From germline, CDR1 is LGHNA and CDR2 YNFKEQ.

The CDR3 spells CASSSDLQAGEQFF. CDR3 bases read: TGTGCCAGCAGCTCGGACTTACAAGCGGGTGAG. The V and J genes are TRBV11-2 and TRBJ2-1; tentative D call: TRBD2 (6 bases). The CDR3 goes on 3 residues after the read ends, and that part is filled in from the germline J gene. The CDR3 is 14 residues long. In germline, CDR1 is SGHAT, CDR2 FQNNGV. V was shortened by 4 bases and J by 9 bases, with 16 bases between the two germline ends.

This clone was found many times. The CDR3 extends 3 residues past the end of the read, so its final part is completed from the germline J gene. The chain joins TRBV20-1 to TRBJ2-7; 8 positions match TRBD2. The CDR3 length is 15 residues. Germline CDR1 DFQATT, CDR2 SNEGSKA (reference sequence). V gave up 6 bases and J gave up 0 bases; unmatched junction bases: 10. The DNA read from the CDR3 is TGCAGTGCCCAAGGCGAGCGGGAGAGCTCCTACGAG. This codes for CSAQGERESSYE. In full, the CDR3 is CSAQGERESSYEQYF.

This clone was detected ten times or more. The read comes to an end 3 residues before the CDR3 does, leaving the germline J gene to fill in the end. The chain employs TRBV7-9 and TRBJ2-3; 7 positions agree with TRBD2. Losses at the gene ends were 6 bases for V and 0 bases for J; bases not matched to a gene: 6. Looked up from germline, CDR1 is SEHNR and CDR2 is FQNEAQ (reference sequence). The CDR3 runs to 15 residues. CDR3: CASSPSGASTDTQYF. The CDR3 DNA, read in part, is TGTGCCAGCAGTCCTAGCGGAGCTAGCACAGATACG.

This clone was seen at least ten times. Incomplete CDR3 DNA: TGCAGTGCTGGGCGGCGGGAGAAAGCG. Encoded protein: CSAGRREKA. The full-length CDR3 reads as CSAGRREKAQYF. The J gene is TRBJ2-3, the V gene TRBV20-1; TRBD2 matches 7 bases. The read terminates 3 residues ahead of where the CDR3 ends, so the germline J gene completes it. The CDR3 sequence is 12 residues long. The germline V gene encodes CDR1 DFQATT and CDR2 SNEGSKA (reference sequence).

This clone occurred many times. The CDR3 is cut off 3 residues early in the read; its end comes from the germline J gene. This chain connects TRBV20-1 to TRBJ2-5, with 7 bases lining up with TRBD2. The germline gives CDR1 DFQATT, CDR2 SNEGSKA (reference sequence). After removal of 6 bases from V and 1 base from J, the junction contained 8 bases not matched to a gene. This CDR3 has 14 amino acids. CDR3 DNA (partial): TGCAGTGCCCCTAGCGGAGTGGGCCAAGAGACC. Amino acid sequence: CSAPSGVGQET. The full-length CDR3 reads as CSAPSGVGQETQYF.

In its sample, this clone was seen many times. Sequencing ends 3 residues short of the CDR3 end; the germline J gene provides the rest. The chain carries TRBV5-4 and TRBJ2-2; 10 bases align to TRBD2. CDR3 length: 15 amino acids. V shed 3 bases, J shed 4 bases, and the junction held 3 bases outside the gene matches. In germline, CDR1 is SGHNT, CDR2 YYREEE (reference sequence). This CDR3 is CASSSKREGTGELFF. The DNA read from the CDR3 is TGTGCCAGCAGCTCCAAGCGGGAGGGCACCGGGGAG.

In its sample, this clone was seen many times. Read data end 3 residues before the CDR3 end; the end is taken from the germline J gene. The V gene is TRBV12-3 or TRBV12-4, the J gene TRBJ2-7, with 8 bases fitting TRBD1. This CDR3 spans 15 amino acids. V shed 5 bases, J shed 1 base, and the junction held 7 bases outside the gene matches. CDR3 in amino acids: CASSPSDRGSYEQYF. The DNA read from the CDR3 is TGTGCCAGCAGTCCTTCAGACAGGGGTTCCTACGAG.

This clone showed up many times. The read terminates 3 residues ahead of where the CDR3 ends, so the germline J gene completes it. This chain joins TRBV5-1 and TRBJ2-7; 8 nucleotides agree with TRBD2. The CDR3 length is 15 residues. The ends lost 4 bases at V and 5 bases at J; junction bases unmatched: 11. From germline, CDR1 is SGHRS and CDR2 YFSETQ. The sequenced CDR3 bases are TGCGCCAGCAGCGTACCGGGACTAGGTAGAAACGAG. As protein: CASSVPGLGRNE. The CDR3 in its entirety is CASSVPGLGRNEQYF.

This clone was observed many times. The CDR3 end falls 3 residues outside the read, so it is completed with the germline J gene. The chain uses TRBV20-1 and TRBJ2-5; 9 bases map to TRBD2. Germline CDR1 is DFQATT and CDR2 is SNEGSKA (reference sequence). The CDR3 covers 14 residues. The V segment lost 6 bases and the J segment 3 bases; nucleotides outside the gene matches: 8. CDR3 DNA (partial): TGCAGTGCCGGTCCGGCTAGCGGGGAAGAGACC. Translation gives CSAGPASGEET. The complete CDR3 reads CSAGPASGEETQYF.

This clone was seen at least ten times. The read gets to within 3 residues of the CDR3 end, and the germline J gene fills in the rest. The gene calls are TRBV30 and TRBJ1-5; TRBD1 is a possible D gene (6 bases). The CDR3 sequence is 14 residues long. With 2 bases removed from V and 2 bases from J, the gap between germline ends came to 10 bases. Germline CDR1 is GTSNPN and CDR2 is SVGIG (reference sequence). CDR3 DNA (partial): TGTGCCTGGAGTCTCCGACAGGGCAATCAGCCC. As protein: CAWSLRQGNQP. The whole CDR3 sequence reads CAWSLRQGNQPQHF.

This clone was detected many times. The CDR3 is cut off 3 residues early in the read; its end comes from the germline J gene. This rearrangement joins TRBV7-9 to TRBJ2-3, with 8 bases matching TRBD2. The junction had 3 bases not matched to a gene; V was cut back by 2 bases and J by 2 bases. Germline CDR1 SEHNR, CDR2 FQNEAQ (reference sequence). There are 15 residues in the CDR3. This CDR3 reads CASSLLAGPTDTQYF. Incomplete CDR3 DNA: TGTGCCAGCAGCTTATTAGCGGGACCCACAGATACG. The full variable domain, in which reference TRBV7-9 and TRBJ2-3 provide the parts outside the CDR3, is DTGVSQNPRHKITKRGQNVTFRCDPISEHNRLYWYRQTLGQGPEFLTYFQNEAQLEKSRLLSDRFSAERPKGSFSTLEIQRTEQGDSAMYLCASSLLAGPTDTQYFGPGTRLTVL.

This clone was counted at least ten times. Compared with germline, one end of the junction differs, possibly owing to a read error. The read stops 3 residues short of the end of the CDR3; the missing end is completed from the germline J gene. This chain uses TRBV4-2 with TRBJ2-7, with 7 positions matching TRBD2. Looked up from germline, CDR1 is LGHNA and CDR2 is YNFKEQ. The CDR3 loop spans 17 amino acids. The CDR3 region is CASSQDFGLADSYEQYF. The CDR3 DNA, read in part, is TGCGCCAGCAGCCAAGATTTTGGGCTAGCGGACTCCTACGAG.

There are many counts of this clone. The CDR3 goes on 3 residues after the read ends, and that part is filled in from the germline J gene. The chain links TRBV27 to TRBJ1-4, with D unresolved. V was shortened by 5 bases and J by 3 bases, with 10 bases between the two germline ends. The CDR3 contains 14 residues. Germline CDR1 MNHEY, CDR2 SMNVEV (reference sequence). CDR3 DNA, as far as it was read: TGTGCCAGCAGTGACCTTAGGGCTAATGAAAAA. This codes for CASSDLRANEK. From start to end, the CDR3 is CASSDLRANEKLFF.